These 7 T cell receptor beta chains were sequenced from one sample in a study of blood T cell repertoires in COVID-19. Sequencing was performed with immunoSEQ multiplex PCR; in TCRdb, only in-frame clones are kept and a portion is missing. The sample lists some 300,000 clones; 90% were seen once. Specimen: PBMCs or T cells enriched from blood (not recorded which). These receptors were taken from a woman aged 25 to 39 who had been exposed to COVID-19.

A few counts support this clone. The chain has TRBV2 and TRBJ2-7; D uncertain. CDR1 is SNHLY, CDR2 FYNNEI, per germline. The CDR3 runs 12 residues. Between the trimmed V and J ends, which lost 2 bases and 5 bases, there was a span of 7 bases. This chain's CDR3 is CASSESEDEQYF. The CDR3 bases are TGTGCCAGCAGTGAAAGTGAGGACGAGCAGTACTTC.

CDR3 coding DNA: TGTGCCAGCAGTGATTCCGACAGGCCTAATTCACCCCTCCACTTT. This sequence encodes CASSDSDRPNSPLHF. The chain joins TRBV2 to TRBJ1-6; D might be TRBD1 (6 bases). V dropped 3 bases and J dropped 6 bases, with 12 bases sitting between them. Germline lookup yields CDR1 SNHLY and CDR2 FYNNEI. The CDR3 contains 15 residues.

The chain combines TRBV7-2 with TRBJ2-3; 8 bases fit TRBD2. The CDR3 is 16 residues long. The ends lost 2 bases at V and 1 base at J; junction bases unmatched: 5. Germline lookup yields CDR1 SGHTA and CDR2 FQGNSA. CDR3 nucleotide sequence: TGTGCCAGCAGCTTAACGGGGGGGCCTGGCACAGATACGCAGTATTTT. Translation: CASSLTGGPGTDTQYF.

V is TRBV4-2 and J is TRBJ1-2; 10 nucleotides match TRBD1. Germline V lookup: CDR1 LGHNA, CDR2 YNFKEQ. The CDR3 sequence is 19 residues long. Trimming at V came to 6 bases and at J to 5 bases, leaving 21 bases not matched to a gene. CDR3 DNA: TGTGCCAGCAGACAAATAGGGACAGGGGTGGATTTGAGTGGGTATGGCTACACCTTC. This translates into CASRQIGTGVDLSGYGYTF.

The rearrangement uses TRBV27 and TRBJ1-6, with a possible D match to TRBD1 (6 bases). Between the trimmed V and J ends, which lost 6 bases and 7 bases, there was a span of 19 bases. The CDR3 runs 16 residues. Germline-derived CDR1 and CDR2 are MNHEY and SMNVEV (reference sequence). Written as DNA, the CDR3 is TGTGCCAGCAGAAAAGGGACGGTTGGGACAAATTCACCCCTCCACTTT. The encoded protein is CASRKGTVGTNSPLHF.

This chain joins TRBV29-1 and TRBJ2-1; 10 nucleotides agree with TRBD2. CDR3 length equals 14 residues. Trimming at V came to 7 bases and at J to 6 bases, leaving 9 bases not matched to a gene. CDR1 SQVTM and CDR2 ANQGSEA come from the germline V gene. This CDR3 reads CSAEGTSDSNEQFF. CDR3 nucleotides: TGCAGCGCCGAGGGGACTAGCGATTCCAATGAGCAGTTCTTC.

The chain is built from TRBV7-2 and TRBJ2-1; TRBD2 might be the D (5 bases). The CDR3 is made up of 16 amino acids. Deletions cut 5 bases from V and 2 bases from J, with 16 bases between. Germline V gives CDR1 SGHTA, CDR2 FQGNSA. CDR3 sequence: CASSPPLGMAYNEQFF. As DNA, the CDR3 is TGTGCCAGCAGCCCCCCTCTCGGGATGGCCTACAATGAGCAGTTCTTC.